This T cell receptor beta chain came from a study of blood T cell repertoires in COVID-19. Study-wide context: The samples span acute and convalescent COVID-19 from the United States, Italy and Spain. Sources were T cells, B-cell-depleted T cells, or PBMCs; the material itself was cDNA or gDNA.

In the original workflow: Reference gene primer amplification in the assay estimated nucleated cell counts. Using immunoSEQ multiplex PCR, the repertoire was profiled, and TCRdb retains in-frame clones only, with some absent. V, J and clone size were drawn from that table, and D and trimming were deduced from the DNA. The sample contains about 160,000 clones, just over 90% of which appear only once. Trimming took 4 bases from V and 5 from J; bases not matched to a gene: 7. The CDR3 sequence is 15 residues long. The germline V gene encodes CDR1 SGHNT and CDR2 YENEEA. The Seattle patients, enrolled during active infection, were followed longitudinally.

The sample comprised peripheral blood. The TCR sequence derives from a woman aged 55 to 70 with COVID-19, enrolled during active disease. The chain links TRBV11-3 to TRBJ2-5, with TRBD1 identical over 10 bases. CDR3 region: CASSSYGTGDETQYF. The CDR3 region has the DNA TGTGCCAGCAGCTCTTACGGGACAGGGGACGAGACCCAGTACTTC.